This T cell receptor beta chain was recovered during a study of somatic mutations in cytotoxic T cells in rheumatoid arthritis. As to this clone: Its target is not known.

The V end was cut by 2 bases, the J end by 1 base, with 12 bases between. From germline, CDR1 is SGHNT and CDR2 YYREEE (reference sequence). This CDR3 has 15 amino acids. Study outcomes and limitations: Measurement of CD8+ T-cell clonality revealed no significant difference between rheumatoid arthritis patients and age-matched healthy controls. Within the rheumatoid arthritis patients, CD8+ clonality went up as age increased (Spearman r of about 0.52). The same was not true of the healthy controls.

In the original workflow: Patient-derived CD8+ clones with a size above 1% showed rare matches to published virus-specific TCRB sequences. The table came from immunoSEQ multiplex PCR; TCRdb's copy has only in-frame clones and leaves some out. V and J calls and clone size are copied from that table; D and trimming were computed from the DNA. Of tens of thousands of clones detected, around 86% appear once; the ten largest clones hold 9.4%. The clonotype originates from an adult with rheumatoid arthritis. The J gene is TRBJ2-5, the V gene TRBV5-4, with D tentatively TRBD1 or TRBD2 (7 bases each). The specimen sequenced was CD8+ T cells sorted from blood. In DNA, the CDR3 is TGTGCCAGCAGCTTCAGGGGGGGCTTCCAAGAGACCCAGTACTTC. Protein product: CASSFRGGFQETQYF.